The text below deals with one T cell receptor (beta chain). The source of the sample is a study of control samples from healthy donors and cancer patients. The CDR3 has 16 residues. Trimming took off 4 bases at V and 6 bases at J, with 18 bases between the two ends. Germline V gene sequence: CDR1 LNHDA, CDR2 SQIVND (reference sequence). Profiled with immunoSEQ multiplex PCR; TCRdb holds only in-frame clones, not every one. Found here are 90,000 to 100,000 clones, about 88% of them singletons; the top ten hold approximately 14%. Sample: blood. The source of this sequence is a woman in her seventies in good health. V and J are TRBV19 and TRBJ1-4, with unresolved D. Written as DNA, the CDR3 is TGTGCCAGTAGTACGAACGCCTTGGATGGATATGAAAAACTGTTTTTT. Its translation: CASSTNALDGYEKLFF.